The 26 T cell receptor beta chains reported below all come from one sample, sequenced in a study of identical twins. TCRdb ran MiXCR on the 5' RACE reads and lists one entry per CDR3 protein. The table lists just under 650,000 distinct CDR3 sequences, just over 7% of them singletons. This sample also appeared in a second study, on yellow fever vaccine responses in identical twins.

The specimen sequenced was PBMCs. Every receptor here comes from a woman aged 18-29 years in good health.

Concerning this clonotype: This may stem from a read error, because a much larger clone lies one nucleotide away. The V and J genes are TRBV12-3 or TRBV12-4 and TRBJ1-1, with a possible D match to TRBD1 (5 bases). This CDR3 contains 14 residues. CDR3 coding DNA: TGTGTCAGCAGTTCTTGGCGAGGGGCCACTGAAGCTTTCTTT. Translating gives CVSSSWRGATEAFF.

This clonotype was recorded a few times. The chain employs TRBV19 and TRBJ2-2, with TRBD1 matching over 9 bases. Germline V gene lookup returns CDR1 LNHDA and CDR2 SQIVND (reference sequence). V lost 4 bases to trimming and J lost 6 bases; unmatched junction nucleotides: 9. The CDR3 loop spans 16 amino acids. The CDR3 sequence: CASSTTGGVKAGELFF. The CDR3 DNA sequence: TGTGCCAGTAGTACCACAGGGGGCGTGAAGGCCGGGGAGCTGTTTTTT.

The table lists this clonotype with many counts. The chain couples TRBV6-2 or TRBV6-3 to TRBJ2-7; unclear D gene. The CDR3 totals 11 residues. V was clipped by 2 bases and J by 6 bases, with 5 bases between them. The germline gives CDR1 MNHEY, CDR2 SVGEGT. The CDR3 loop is CASSYAGEQYF. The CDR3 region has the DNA TGTGCCAGCAGTTACGCAGGCGAGCAGTACTTC.

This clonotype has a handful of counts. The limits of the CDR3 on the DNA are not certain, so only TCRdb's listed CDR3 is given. CDR3 in amino acids: CASTLGTGDSQQETQYF. The chain carries TRBV28 and TRBJ2-5; the listed D gene, TRBD1, was not tested against the DNA. The germline V gene has CDR1 MDHEN and CDR2 SYDVKM. Counting both end residues, the CDR3 totals 17 amino acids.

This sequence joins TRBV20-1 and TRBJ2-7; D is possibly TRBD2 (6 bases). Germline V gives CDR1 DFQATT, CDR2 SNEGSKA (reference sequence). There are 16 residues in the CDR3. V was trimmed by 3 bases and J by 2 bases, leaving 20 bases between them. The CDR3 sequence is CSASAYGTPETYEQYF. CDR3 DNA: TGCAGTGCTAGCGCCTACGGGACTCCCGAGACCTACGAGCAGTACTTC.

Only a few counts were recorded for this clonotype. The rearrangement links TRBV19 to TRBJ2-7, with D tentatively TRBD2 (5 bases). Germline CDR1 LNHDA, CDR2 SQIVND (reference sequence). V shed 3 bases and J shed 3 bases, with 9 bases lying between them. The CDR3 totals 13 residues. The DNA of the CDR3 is TGTGCCAGTAGTATGGAACTAGGCTACGAGCAGTACTTC. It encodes CASSMELGYEQYF.

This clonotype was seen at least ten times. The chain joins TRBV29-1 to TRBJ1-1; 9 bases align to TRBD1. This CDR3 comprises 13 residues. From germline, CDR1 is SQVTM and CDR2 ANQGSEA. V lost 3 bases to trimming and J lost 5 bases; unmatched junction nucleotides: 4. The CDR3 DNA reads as TGCAGCGTTGAGGGACAGGGATGGACTGAAGCTTTCTTT. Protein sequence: CSVEGQGWTEAFF.

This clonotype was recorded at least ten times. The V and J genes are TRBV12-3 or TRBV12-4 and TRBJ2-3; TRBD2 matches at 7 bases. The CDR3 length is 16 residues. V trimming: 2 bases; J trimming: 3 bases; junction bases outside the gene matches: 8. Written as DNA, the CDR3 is TGTGCCAGCAGTTTATTGGGGGAGGGCCTTACAGATACGCAGTATTTT. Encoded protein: CASSLLGEGLTDTQYF.

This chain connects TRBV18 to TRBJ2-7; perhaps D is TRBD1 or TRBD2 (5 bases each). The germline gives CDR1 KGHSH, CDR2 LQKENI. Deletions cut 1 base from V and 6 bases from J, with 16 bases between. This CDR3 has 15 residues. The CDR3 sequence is CASSPQFREYGEQYF. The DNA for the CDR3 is TGTGCCAGCTCACCACAGTTCAGGGAGTATGGCGAGCAGTACTTC.

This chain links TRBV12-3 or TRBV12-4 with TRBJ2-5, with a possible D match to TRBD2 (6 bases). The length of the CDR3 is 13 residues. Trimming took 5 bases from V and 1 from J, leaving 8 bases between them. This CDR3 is CASSDSGQETQYF. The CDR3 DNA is TGTGCCAGCAGTGATAGCGGCCAAGAGACCCAGTACTTC.

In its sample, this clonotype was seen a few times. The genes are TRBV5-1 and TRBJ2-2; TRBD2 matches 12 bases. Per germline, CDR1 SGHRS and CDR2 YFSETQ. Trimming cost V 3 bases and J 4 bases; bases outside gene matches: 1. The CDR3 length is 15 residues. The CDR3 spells CASSSGLAGTGELFF. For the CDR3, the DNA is TGCGCCAGCAGCTCGGGACTAGCGGGCACCGGGGAGCTGTTTTTT. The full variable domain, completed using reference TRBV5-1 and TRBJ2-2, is KAGVTQTPRYLIKTRGQQVTLSCSPISGHRSVSWYQQTPGQGLQFLFEYFSETQRNKGNFPGRFSGRQFSNSRSEMNVSTLELGDSALYLCASSSGLAGTGELFFGEGSRLTVL.

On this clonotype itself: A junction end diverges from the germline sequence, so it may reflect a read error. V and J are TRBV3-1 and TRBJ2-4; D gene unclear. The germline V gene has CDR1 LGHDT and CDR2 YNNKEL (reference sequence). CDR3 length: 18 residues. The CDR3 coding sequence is TGTACCAGCTGTTTAGCAGGCGGTGGGTGGATAGCCAAAAACATTCAGTACTTC. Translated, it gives CTSCLAGGGWIAKNIQYF.

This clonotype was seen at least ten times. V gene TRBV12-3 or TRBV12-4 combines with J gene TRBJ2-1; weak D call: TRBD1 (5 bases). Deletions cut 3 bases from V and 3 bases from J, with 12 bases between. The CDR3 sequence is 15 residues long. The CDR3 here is CASSFNPGNYNEQFF. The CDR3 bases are TGTGCCAGCAGTTTTAATCCAGGGAACTACAATGAGCAGTTCTTC.

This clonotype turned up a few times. The CDR3, as DNA: TGTGCCAGCAGTGAAGCAGGGGGACCCTACGAGCAGTACTTC. This translates into CASSEAGGPYEQYF. The chain is built from TRBV2 and TRBJ2-7; D is perhaps TRBD1 (6 bases). The germline V and J ends were trimmed by 0 bases and 2 bases, with 8 bases remaining between them. The V gene's germline CDR1 is SNHLY and CDR2 FYNNEI. CDR3 length equals 14 residues.

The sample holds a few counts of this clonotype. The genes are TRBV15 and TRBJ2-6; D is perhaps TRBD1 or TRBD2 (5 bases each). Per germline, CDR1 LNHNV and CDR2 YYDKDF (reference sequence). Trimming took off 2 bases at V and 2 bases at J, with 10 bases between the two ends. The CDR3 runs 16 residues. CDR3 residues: CATSRLGVAGANVLTF. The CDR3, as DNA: TGTGCCACCAGCAGACTGGGGGTAGCTGGGGCCAACGTCCTGACTTTC.

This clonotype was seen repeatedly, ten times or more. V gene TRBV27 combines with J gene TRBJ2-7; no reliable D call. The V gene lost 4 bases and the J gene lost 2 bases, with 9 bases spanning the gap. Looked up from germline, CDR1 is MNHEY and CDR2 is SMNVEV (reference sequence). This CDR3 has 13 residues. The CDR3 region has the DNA TGTGCCAGCAGTTCTCTTGGGGCCTACGAGCAGTACGTC. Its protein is CASSSLGAYEQYV.

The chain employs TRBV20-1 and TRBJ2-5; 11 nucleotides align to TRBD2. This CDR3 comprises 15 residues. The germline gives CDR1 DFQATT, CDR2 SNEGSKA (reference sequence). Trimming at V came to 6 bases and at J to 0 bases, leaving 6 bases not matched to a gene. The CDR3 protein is CSALLAGANQETQYF. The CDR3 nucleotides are TGCAGTGCCTTACTAGCGGGGGCCAACCAAGAGACCCAGTACTTC.

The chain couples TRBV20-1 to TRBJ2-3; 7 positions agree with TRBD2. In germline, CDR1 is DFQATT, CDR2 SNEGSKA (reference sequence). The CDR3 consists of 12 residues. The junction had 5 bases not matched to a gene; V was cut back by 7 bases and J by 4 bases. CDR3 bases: TGCAGTGTCTGGGCGGGAGCAGATACGCAGTATTTT. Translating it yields CSVWAGADTQYF.

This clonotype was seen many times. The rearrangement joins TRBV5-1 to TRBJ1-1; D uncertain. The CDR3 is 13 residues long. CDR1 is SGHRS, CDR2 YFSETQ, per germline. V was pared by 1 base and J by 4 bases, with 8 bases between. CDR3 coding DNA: TGCGCCAGCAGCTTGTATGACGGCACTGAAGCTTTCTTT. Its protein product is CASSLYDGTEAFF.

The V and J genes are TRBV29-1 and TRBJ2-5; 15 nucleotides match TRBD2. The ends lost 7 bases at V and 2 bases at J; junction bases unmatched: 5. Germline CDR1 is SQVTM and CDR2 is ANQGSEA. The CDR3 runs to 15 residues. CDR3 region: CSAGTSGRKQETQYF. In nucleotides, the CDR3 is TGCAGCGCCGGGACTAGCGGGAGGAAGCAAGAGACCCAGTACTTC.

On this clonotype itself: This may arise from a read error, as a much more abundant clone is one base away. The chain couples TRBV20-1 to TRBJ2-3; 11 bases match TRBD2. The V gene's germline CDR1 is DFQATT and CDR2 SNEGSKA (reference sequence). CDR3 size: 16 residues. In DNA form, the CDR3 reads TGCAGGGCTAGAGATCTACTAGCGGGAGATGCAGATACGCAGTATTTT. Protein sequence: CRARDLLAGDADTQYF.

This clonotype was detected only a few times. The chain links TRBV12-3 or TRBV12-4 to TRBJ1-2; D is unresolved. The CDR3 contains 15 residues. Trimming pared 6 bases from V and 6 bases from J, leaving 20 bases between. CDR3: CASRPGSAGANGYTF. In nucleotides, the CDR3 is TGTGCCAGCAGACCGGGGTCGGCCGGAGCGAATGGCTACACCTTC.

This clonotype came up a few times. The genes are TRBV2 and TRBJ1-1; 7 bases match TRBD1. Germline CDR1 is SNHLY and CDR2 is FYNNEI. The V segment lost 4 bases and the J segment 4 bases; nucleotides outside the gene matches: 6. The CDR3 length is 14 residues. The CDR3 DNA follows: TGTGCCAGCAGTGCAGGCAGGGGGGGCACTGAAGCTTTCTTT. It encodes CASSAGRGGTEAFF.

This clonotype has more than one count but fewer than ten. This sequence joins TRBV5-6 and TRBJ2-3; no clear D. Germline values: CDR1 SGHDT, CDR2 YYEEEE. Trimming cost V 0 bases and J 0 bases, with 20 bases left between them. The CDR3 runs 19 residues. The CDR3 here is CASSLALFRTDPSTDTQYF. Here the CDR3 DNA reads TGTGCCAGCAGCTTGGCTCTCTTTCGTACAGATCCTAGCACAGATACGCAGTATTTT.

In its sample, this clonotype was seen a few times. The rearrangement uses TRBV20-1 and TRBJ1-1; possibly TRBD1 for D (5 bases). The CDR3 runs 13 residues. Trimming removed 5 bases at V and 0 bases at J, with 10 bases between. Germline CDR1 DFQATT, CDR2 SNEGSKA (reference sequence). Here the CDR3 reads CSALSTVNTEAFF. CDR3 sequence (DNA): TGCAGTGCTTTATCGACAGTGAACACTGAAGCTTTCTTT.

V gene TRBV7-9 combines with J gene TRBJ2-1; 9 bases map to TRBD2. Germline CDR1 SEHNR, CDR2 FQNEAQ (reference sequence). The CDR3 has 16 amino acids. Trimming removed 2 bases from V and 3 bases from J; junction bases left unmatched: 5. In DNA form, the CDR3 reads TGTGCCAGCAGCTTATGGCGGGGGGGCCACTACAATGAGCAGTTCTTC. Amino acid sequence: CASSLWRGGHYNEQFF.